This note documents a single T cell receptor (beta chain) sequence. The data originate from a study of patients and donors after allogeneic stem cell transplantation. The CDR3 runs to 14 residues. The V and J ends lost 2 bases and 0 bases respectively, with 9 bases between them. The V gene's germline CDR1 is SGDLS and CDR2 YYNGEE. Each CDR3 protein gets one entry after TCRdb re-called the RT-PCR reads with MiXCR. The profile shows hundreds of thousands of distinct CDR3 sequences, roughly 17% of them singletons. The chain combines TRBV9 with TRBJ2-7, with TRBD1 as a possible D gene (6 bases). Sequencing was performed on blood, either unsorted or a sorted T cell fraction (not recorded which). The source is a human donor who was either an allogeneic HSCT recipient or a stem cell or donor lymphocyte infusion donor (not recorded which). It is not recorded whose cells these are; they may come from a transplant donor. The CDR3 here is CASSVGTISYEQYF. CDR3 nucleotides: TGTGCCAGCAGCGTTGGGACAATCTCCTACGAGCAGTACTTC. Full variable domain (remainder filled in from reference TRBV9 and TRBJ2-7): DSGVTQTPKHLITATGQRVTLRCSPRSGDLSVYWYQQSLDQGLQFLIQYYNGEERAKGNILERFSAQQFPDLHSELNLSSLELGDSALYFCASSVGTISYEQYFGPGTRLTVT.